This T cell receptor beta chain was identified during a study of cytomegalovirus exposure and HLA in healthy donors. Study at large: From HLA-typed donors, an early data release held approximately 85 million unique TCRs.

As for this clone: Its target is unknown.

Study-level points and caveats: Researchers reported in a later analysis that a missense DCLRE1C variant was tied to TCR beta V- and J-gene trimming. Productive rates of about 87% or about 30% were seen for most TCR beta V segments in an earlier analysis. It was taken for granted in presence/absence analyses that sequencing depth across donors was roughly uniform.

13 Jbeta primers and 60 Vbeta primers were used for the PCR. Profiling relied on immunoSEQ multiplex PCR, and the TCRdb table lists in-frame clones only, not all of them. The profile shows about 160,000 clones, about 82% of them singletons. The TCR comes from a woman younger than 35 in good health and CMV-seronegative. The material sequenced was PBMCs.

The CDR3 DNA is TGTGCCAGCAGCCGGGACAGTAAAAGCAATCAGCCCCAGCATTTT. Its protein product is CASSRDSKSNQPQHF. The chain has TRBV7-2 and TRBJ1-5, with TRBD1 matching over 7 bases. The CDR3 contains 15 residues. Per the germline V gene, CDR1 is SGHTA and CDR2 is FQGNSA. Trimming took 5 bases from V and 1 from J; bases not matched to a gene: 5.